This entry concerns a single T cell receptor (beta chain). The antigen it binds to is not known. One base away there is no much larger clone; base qualities are not given. The CDR3 spans 15 residues, from the cysteine through the phenylalanine. The read is trimmed to its CDR3 DNA, 45 bases read in frame from base 1. The junction shows trimming of 5 bases on V and 0 bases on J, and the gene matches do not reach 5 bases of it. Looking up the germline V gene yields CDR1 MNHEY and CDR2 SVGEGT. The TCR beta CDR3 regions were amplified from RNA transcripts. The TCR CDR3 was subjected to a first round of RT-PCR using the HTBI primer set and the Qiagen OneStep RT-PCR kit. A second multiplex PCR round built the libraries, followed by size selection and purification. The libraries were sequenced on an Illumina HiSeq2000 using paired-end 100 bp reads. In the original analysis: SOAPnuke was used to process the raw data, with reads discarded if the reads contained adapters or uncalled bases, had a mean Phred below 15, or lacked an exact constant-primer or identifier match. High-quality paired reads were merged using COPE v1.2.5, and each unique nucleotide sequence was defined as a clonotype. MiTCR v1.1 was used to align the clonotypes against IMGT TRBV, TRBD and TRBJ reference segments. The analysis was restricted to V-J combinations with a frequency above 0.0001, which together covered about 99% of the repertoires. A TCS score was defined as the ratio of F50 (clonal expansion) to E x V (chaos), with BLOSUM62-based TCRdist applied between CDR3 peptides within each V-J. Welch's t-statistics and random forest reduced roughly 530 V-J features to around 14, which were used in a naive Bayes classifier (R e1071). In-frame beta chains were kept once TCRdb had trimmed the public reads at Q25 with fastp and called clones with MiXCR. Rows with one shared CDR3 protein collapse into an entry with the most common genes and DNA. The V and J calls, along with clone size, are taken from TCRdb and not from the paper's own processing. The sample table records approximately 610,000 distinct CDR3 sequences; over 15% of these occur just once. About 20% of the sample is taken by the ten largest.

The sample belongs to a study of T cells in Graves' hyperthyroidism and ophthalmopathy (dated by TCRdb to about 2019). Notes on the research overall: Peripheral blood samples were taken at the time of initial diagnosis, prior to any treatment. TCR V-J signatures able to tell the groups apart were searched for in a discovery cohort of 100 patients, of whom roughly 42 had Graves' ophthalmopathy and roughly 59 had stable Graves' hyperthyroidism. An independent validation cohort of under 20 hyperthyroidism patients and 17 patients who later progressed to ophthalmopathy tested prospective prediction of ophthalmopathy. The approximately 100 discovery patients were randomly split 7:3 into training and test sets. Thyroid tissue and blood T-cell repertoires from six Graves' hyperthyroidism patients were also compared in the study. After sampling, hyperthyroidism patients received methimazole starting at 30 mg daily, and ophthalmopathy patients received high-dose intravenous methylprednisolone. The paper reports TCR Vbeta CDR3 sequencing of over 130 peripheral blood samples: around 41 ophthalmopathy, approximately 74 hyperthyroidism and around 17 progressor patients.

Paper-wide results and their limitations: In validation, progression to ophthalmopathy was predicted by the model with 55% to 71% sensitivity and 72.22% specificity, a median of about 6.8 months before onset. Sample size was not statistically predetermined, and blinding of investigators to group allocation was not performed. Ophthalmopathy was separated from stable hyperthyroidism by a 13 V-J signature model, with around 88% sensitivity and approximately 81% specificity obtained in cross-validation and 80%/75% obtained in testing. Blood samples also contained most of the expanded thyroid clonotypes (frequency above 0.001), which suggests that blood repertoires may reflect thyroid immune responses.

Stable Graves' hyperthyroidism was defined as no progression to ophthalmopathy during 18 months of follow-up. Hyperthyroidism patients were aged 18 to 65 years and newly diagnosed, with disease duration of less than 2 months. Exclusion was applied to patients with uncontrolled infections, other autoimmune diseases, pregnancy or lactation. Clinical symptoms, serum thyroxine and TRAb, thyroid ultrasound, and orbital computed tomography formed the basis for the diagnoses. PBMCs were isolated from about 9.1 ml of fresh peripheral blood by Ficoll-Paque density gradient centrifugation. Total RNA was extracted with Trizol reagent, and quality was checked on an Agilent 2100 Bioanalyzer.

The TCR was taken from a woman under 30 with Graves' hyperthyroidism. Source material: blood. The chain links TRBV6-2 or TRBV6-3 with TRBJ1-2; 8 bases in the junction line up with TRBD1. The bases are TGTGCCAGCAGTATTGGGACAGGAGCTAACTATGGCTACACCTTC. It specifies CASSIGTGANYGYTF.